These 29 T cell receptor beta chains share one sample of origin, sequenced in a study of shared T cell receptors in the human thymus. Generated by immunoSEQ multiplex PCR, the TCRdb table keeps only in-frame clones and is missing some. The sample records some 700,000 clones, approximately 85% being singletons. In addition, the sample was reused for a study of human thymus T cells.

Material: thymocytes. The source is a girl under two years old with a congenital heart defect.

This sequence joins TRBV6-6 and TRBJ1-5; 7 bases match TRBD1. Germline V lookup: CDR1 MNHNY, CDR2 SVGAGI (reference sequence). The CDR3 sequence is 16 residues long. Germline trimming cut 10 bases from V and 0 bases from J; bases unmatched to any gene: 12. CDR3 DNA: TGTGCCACCTCAGAGGGGACAGATTATAGCAATCAGCCCCAGCATTTT. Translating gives CATSEGTDYSNQPQHF.

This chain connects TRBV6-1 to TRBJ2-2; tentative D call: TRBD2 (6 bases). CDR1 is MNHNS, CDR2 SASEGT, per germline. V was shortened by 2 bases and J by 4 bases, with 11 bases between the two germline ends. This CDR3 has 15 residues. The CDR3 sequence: CASSELMGGTGELFF. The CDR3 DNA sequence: TGTGCCAGCAGTGAATTAATGGGGGGCACCGGGGAGCTGTTTTTT.

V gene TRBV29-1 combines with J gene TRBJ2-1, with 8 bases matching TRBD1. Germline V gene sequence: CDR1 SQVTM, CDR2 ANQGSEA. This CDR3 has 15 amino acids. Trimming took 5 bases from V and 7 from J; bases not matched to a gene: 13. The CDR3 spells CSVRTRTGSGNEQFF. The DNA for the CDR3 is TGCAGCGTTAGAACCCGGACAGGGTCAGGGAATGAGCAGTTCTTC.

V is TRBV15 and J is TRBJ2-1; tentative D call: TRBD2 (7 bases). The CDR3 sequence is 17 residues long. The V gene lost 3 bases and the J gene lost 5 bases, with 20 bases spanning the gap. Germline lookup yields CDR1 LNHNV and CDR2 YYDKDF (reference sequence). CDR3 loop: CATSSTKQGGRDNEQFF. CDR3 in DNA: TGTGCCACCAGCAGTACTAAACAGGGAGGGAGGGACAATGAGCAGTTCTTC.

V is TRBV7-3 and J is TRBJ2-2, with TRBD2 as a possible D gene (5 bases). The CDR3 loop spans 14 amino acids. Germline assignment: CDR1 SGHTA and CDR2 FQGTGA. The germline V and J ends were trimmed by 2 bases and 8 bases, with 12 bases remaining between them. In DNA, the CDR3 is TGTGCCAGCAGCTTAGTGGGGAGAAGGGGGGAGCTGTTTTTT. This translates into CASSLVGRRGELFF.

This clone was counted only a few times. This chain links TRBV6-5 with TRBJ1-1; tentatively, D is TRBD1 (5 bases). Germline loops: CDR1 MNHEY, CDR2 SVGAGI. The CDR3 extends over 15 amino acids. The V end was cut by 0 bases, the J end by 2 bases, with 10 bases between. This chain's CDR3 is CASSYSGGENTEAFF. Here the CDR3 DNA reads TGTGCCAGCAGTTACTCGGGGGGGGAAAACACTGAAGCTTTCTTT.

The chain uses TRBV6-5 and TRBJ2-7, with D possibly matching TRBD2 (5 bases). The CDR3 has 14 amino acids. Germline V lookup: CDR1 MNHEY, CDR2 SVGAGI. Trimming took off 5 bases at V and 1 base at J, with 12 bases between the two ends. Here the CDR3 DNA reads TGTGCCAGCAGTGGACGCCGGGGATCCTACGAGCAGTACTTC. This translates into CASSGRRGSYEQYF.

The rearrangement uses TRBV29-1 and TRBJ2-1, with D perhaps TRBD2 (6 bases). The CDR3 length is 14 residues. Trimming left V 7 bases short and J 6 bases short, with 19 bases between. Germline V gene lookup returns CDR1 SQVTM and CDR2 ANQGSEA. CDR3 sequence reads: CSARGASAGNEQFF. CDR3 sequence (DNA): TGCAGCGCGAGAGGGGCTAGCGCGGGCAATGAGCAGTTCTTC.

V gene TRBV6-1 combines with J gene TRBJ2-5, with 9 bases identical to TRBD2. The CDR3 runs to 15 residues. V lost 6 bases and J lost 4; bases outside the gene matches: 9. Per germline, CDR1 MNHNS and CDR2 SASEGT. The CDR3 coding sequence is TGTGCCAGCAGAGAGCGGGGGGCTTGGGTAGAGACCCAGTACTTC. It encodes CASRERGAWVETQYF.

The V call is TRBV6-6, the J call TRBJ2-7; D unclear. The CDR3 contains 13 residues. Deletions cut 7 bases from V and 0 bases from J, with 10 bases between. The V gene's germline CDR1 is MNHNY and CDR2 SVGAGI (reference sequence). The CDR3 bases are TGTGCCAGCACCCGACACATCTCCTACGAGCAGTACTTC. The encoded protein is CASTRHISYEQYF.

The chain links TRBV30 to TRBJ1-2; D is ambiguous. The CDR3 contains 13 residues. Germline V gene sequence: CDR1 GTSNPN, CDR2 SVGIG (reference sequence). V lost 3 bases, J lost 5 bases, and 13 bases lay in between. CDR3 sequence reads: CAWRAGGPYGYTF. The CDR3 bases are TGTGCCTGGAGGGCAGGAGGGCCTTATGGCTACACCTTC.

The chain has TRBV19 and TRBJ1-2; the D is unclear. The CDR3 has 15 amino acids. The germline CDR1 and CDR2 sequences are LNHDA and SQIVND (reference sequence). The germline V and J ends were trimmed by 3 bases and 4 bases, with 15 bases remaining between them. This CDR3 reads CASSILREILYGYTF. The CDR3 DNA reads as TGTGCCAGTAGTATTCTGCGAGAAATTCTCTATGGCTACACCTTC.

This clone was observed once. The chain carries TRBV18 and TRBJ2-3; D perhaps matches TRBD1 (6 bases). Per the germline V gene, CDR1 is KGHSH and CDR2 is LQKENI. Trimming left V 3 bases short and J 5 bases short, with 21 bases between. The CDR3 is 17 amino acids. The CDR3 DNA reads TGTGCCAGCTCACCCAGGCACCGGGACAAAAAGGGAGATACGCAGTATTTT. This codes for CASSPRHRDKKGDTQYF.

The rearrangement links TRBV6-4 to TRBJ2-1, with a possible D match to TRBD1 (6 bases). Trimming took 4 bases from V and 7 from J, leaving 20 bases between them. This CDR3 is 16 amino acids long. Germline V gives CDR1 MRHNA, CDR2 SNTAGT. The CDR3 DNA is TGTGCCAGCAGTGCGAGCAGGGGCATCCGGGTGAATGAGCAGTTCTTC. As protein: CASSASRGIRVNEQFF.

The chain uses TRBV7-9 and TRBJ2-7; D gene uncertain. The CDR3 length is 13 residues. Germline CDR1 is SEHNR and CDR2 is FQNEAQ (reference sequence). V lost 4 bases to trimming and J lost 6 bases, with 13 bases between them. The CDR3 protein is CASSSHYFREQYF. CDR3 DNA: TGTGCCAGCAGCTCCCACTATTTTCGCGAGCAGTACTTC.

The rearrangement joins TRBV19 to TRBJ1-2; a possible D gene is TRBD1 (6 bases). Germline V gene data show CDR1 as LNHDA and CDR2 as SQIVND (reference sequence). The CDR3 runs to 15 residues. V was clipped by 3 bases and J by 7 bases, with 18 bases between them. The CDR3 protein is CASSIKGGPAAGYTF. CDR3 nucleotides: TGTGCCAGTAGTATCAAAGGGGGACCCGCGGCTGGCTACACCTTC.

The CDR3 reads CASSLEAPSGLYYGYTF. CDR3 DNA sequence: TGTGCCAGCAGCTTAGAAGCGCCGTCAGGGCTTTACTATGGCTACACCTTC. The chain is built from TRBV7-2 and TRBJ1-2; D may be TRBD1 (5 bases). This CDR3 spans 17 amino acids. V was clipped by 1 base and J by 3 bases, with 18 bases between them. From germline, CDR1 is SGHTA and CDR2 FQGNSA.

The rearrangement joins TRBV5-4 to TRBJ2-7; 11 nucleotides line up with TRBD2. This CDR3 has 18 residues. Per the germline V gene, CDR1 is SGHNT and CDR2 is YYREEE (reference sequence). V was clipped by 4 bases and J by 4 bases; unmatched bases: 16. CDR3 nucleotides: TGTGCCAGCAGCCCCGAAGTCTTACTAGCGGGGGAGGGGTACGAGCAGTACTTC. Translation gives CASSPEVLLAGEGYEQYF.

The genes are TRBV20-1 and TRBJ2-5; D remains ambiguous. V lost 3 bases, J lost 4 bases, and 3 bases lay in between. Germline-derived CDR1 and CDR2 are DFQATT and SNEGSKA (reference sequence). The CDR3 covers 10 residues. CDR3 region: CSASIETQYF. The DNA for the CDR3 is TGCAGTGCTAGCATAGAGACCCAGTACTTC.

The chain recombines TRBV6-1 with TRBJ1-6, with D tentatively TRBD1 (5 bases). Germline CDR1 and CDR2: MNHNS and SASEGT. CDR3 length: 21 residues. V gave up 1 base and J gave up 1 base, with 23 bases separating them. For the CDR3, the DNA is TGTGCCAGCAGTGAAGGTCGAAACAGGCCCGGGAGTAGGTCCTATAATTCACCCCTCCACTTT. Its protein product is CASSEGRNRPGSRSYNSPLHF.

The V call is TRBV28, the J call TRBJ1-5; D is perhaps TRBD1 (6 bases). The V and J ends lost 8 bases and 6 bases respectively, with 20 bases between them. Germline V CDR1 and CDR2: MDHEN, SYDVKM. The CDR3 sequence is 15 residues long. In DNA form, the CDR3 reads TGTGCCAGCGGATGGACAGTGGCAGGAGGTCAGCCCCAGCATTTT. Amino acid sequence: CASGWTVAGGQPQHF.

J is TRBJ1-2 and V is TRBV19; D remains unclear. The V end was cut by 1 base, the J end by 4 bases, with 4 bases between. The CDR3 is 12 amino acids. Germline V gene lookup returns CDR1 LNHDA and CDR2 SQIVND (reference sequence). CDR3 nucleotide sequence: TGTGCCAGTAGTATAGCCTCCTATGGCTACACCTTC. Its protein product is CASSIASYGYTF. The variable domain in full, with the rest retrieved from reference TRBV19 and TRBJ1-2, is DGGITQSPKYLFRKEGQNVTLSCEQNLNHDAMYWYRQDPGQGLRLIYYSQIVNDFQKGDIAEGYSVSREKKESFPLTVTSAQKNPTAFYLCASSIASYGYTFGSGTRLTVV.

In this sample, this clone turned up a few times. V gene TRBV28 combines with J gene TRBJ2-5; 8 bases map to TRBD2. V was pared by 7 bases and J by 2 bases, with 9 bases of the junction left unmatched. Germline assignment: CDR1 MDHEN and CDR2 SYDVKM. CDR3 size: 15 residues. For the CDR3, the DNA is TGTGCCAGCATCCGACCGGGACTAGGACAAGAGACCCAGTACTTC. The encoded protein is CASIRPGLGQETQYF.

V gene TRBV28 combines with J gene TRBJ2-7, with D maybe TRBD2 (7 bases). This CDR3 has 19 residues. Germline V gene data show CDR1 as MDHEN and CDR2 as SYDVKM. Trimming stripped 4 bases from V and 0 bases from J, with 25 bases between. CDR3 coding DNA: TGTGCCAGCAGTTCACCCCTCGGGGGGCCCTACATACCCTCCTACGAGCAGTACTTC. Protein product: CASSSPLGGPYIPSYEQYF.

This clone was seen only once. CDR3 residues: CASRRTGEYGYTF. DNA of the CDR3: TGTGCCAGCAGGCGTACAGGGGAATATGGCTACACCTTC. The chain joins TRBV6-5 to TRBJ1-2; 7 bases fit TRBD1. V lost 6 bases, J lost 5 bases, and 6 bases stayed unmatched. CDR1 and CDR2 from the germline V gene are MNHEY and SVGAGI. The CDR3 consists of 13 residues.

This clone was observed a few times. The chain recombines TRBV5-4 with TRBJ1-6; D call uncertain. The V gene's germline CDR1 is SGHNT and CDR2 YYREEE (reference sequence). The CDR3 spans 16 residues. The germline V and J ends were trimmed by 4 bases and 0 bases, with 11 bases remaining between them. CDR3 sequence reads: CASSHQLSSYNSPLHF. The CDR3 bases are TGTGCCAGCAGCCACCAACTGAGCTCCTATAATTCACCCCTCCACTTT.

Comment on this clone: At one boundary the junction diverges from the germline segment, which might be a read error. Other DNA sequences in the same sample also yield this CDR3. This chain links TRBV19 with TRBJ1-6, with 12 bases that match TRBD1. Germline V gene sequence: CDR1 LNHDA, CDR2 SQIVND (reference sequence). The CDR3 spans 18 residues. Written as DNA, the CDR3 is TGTGCCAGTAGTCCCGGGACAGGGGGCCTCACCTATAATTCCCCCCTCCACTTT. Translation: CASSPGTGGLTYNSPLHF.

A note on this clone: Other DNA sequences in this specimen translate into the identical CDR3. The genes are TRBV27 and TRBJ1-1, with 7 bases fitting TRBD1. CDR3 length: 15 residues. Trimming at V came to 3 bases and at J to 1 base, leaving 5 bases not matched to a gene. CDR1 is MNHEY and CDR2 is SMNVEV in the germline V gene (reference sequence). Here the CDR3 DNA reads TGTGCCAGCAGTTTCCGGCGACAGGGGAACACTGAAGCTTTCTTT. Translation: CASSFRRQGNTEAFF.

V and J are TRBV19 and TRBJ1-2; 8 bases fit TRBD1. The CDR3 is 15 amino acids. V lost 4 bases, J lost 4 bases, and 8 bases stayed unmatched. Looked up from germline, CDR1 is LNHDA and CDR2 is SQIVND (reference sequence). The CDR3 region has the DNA TGTGCCAGTAGTACACCCCGGACAGGGATCTATGGCTACACCTTC. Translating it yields CASSTPRTGIYGYTF.